Presented here are 30 T cell receptor beta chains from one specimen sequenced in a study of circulating CD8 cells and anti-PD-1 response in melanoma. Live CD3+CD8+TCRalphabeta+ cells were sorted into four subsets by PD-1 and/or TIGIT. Using roughly 15 ng of total RNA, TCR libraries were made with the QIAseq Immune Repertoire TCR panel. A single record per CDR3 protein comes from TCRdb applying MiXCR to the reads. This table holds 450 to 650 distinct CDR3 sequences, 8% to 9.5% found once. Sequencing was performed on CD8+ T cells from PBMCs, taken at baseline or after one month of anti-PD-1 therapy (not recorded which). The receptors derive from a human donor with melanoma.

This clonotype is large (0.1 to 1%) in the sample. This rearrangement joins TRBV27 to TRBJ2-7, with D perhaps assigned TRBD1 or TRBD2 (6 bases each). This CDR3 comprises 16 residues. The germline CDR1 and CDR2 sequences are MNHEY and SMNVEV (reference sequence). The V gene lost 2 bases and the J gene lost 3 bases, with 17 bases spanning the gap. The CDR3 region has the DNA TGTGCCAGCAGTTTAAATGGGGGGCTCCTCGTCTACGAGCAGTACTTC. Protein: CASSLNGGLLVYEQYF.

On this clonotype itself: A much larger clone is a single base away; this may be a read error. The chain links TRBV6-6 to TRBJ2-4; D unresolved. Deletions cut 3 bases from V and 0 bases from J, with 18 bases between. The V gene's germline CDR1 is MNHNY and CDR2 SVGAGI (reference sequence). The CDR3 has 18 residues. The CDR3 DNA is TGTGCCAGCAGTTATACCCATTCCCCCGGAGTAGCCAAAAACATTCAGTACTTC. Amino acids: CASSYTHSPGVAKNIQYF.

This clonotype counts as large (0.1 to 1%). The J gene is TRBJ2-2, the V gene TRBV24-1; a weak D match, TRBD1 (6 bases). V shed 4 bases and J shed 1 base, with 12 bases lying between them. The germline V gene encodes CDR1 KGHDR and CDR2 SFDVKD. The CDR3 covers 16 residues. The CDR3 nucleotides read TGTGCCACCAGTGACCCGGACAGTTTGAACACCGGGGAGCTGTTTTTT. Protein sequence: CATSDPDSLNTGELFF.

About this clonotype itself: A much larger clone sits a single nucleotide away, making a read error possible. A read error is likely, as this CDR3 ends without the conserved phenylalanine or tryptophan. The rearrangement uses TRBV2 and TRBJ1-6, with no clear D. The germline gives CDR1 SNHLY, CDR2 FYNNEI. The CDR3 contains 14 residues. Trimming cost V 7 bases and J 1 base, with 8 bases left between them. This chain's CDR3 is CASIPGSYNSPLHS. CDR3 nucleotide sequence: TGTGCCAGCATCCCGGGGTCCTATAATTCACCCCTCCACTCT.

This clonotype qualifies as large. The gene calls are TRBV7-2 and TRBJ2-2; D is uncertain. Germline CDR1 and CDR2: SGHTA and FQGNSA. Trimming left V 8 bases short and J 1 base short, with 11 bases between. The CDR3 is made up of 14 amino acids. The CDR3 DNA reads as TGTGCCAGCCCTGGGCCAGTGAACACCGGGGAGCTGTTTTTT. It yields the protein CASPGPVNTGELFF. Full variable domain (rest looked up from reference TRBV7-2 and TRBJ2-2): GAGVSQSPSNKVTEKGKDVELRCDPISGHTALYWYRQSLGQGLEFLIYFQGNSAPDKSGLPSDRFSAERTGGSVSTLTIQRTQQEDSAVYLCASPGPVNTGELFFGEGSRLTVL.

Worth noting for this clonotype: This could be a read error, since a much larger clone is one nucleotide away. The rearrangement links TRBV2 to TRBJ2-7; 8 positions agree with TRBD1. Germline V lookup: CDR1 SNHLY, CDR2 FYNNEI. V shed 10 bases, J shed 2 bases, and the junction held 4 bases outside the gene matches. This CDR3 is built from 12 residues. The CDR3 loop is CATTGAPYEQYF. DNA of the CDR3: TGTGCCACGACAGGGGCGCCCTACGAGCAGTACTTC.

This clonotype is medium-sized. The CDR3 reads CASSIITDTQYF. The CDR3 DNA reads as TGTGCCAGCAGTATAATCACAGATACGCAGTATTTT. The rearrangement joins TRBV28 to TRBJ2-3; unclear D gene. The CDR3 extends over 12 amino acids. The germline V and J ends were trimmed by 5 bases and 2 bases, with 5 bases remaining between them. Germline V gene lookup returns CDR1 MDHEN and CDR2 SYDVKM.

By sample share, this clonotype is medium-sized. J is TRBJ2-3 and V is TRBV9, with D possibly TRBD2 on 6 matching bases. Per germline, CDR1 SGDLS and CDR2 YYNGEE. CDR3 length: 17 residues. Trimming shortened V by 2 bases and J by 2 bases, and 18 bases separated the two germline ends. The CDR3 sequence: CASSVTLEGLFTDTQYF. CDR3 nucleotides: TGTGCCAGCAGCGTCACCCTTGAAGGACTATTCACAGATACGCAGTATTTT.

This clonotype rates as large (0.1 to 1%). The chain uses TRBV7-2 and TRBJ2-5, with D uncertain. The CDR3 runs 12 residues. V was clipped by 5 bases and J by 1 base, with 5 bases between them. CDR1 is SGHTA and CDR2 is FQGNSA in the germline V gene. For the CDR3, the DNA is TGTGCCAGCAGCCGAATCCAAGAGACCCAGTACTTC. It is translated as CASSRIQETQYF.

By share, this clonotype ranks as large. The V gene is TRBV11-1, the J gene TRBJ1-1, with D unclear. CDR1 is SGHAT and CDR2 is FQDESV in the germline V gene (reference sequence). The CDR3 is made up of 14 amino acids. V was pared by 1 base and J by 0 bases, with 6 bases between. The CDR3 reads CASSLGVVNTEAFF. The CDR3 DNA reads TGTGCCAGCAGCTTAGGGGTGGTGAACACTGAAGCTTTCTTT. Combining the CDR3 with reference TRBV11-1 and TRBJ1-1 gives the whole variable domain EAEVAQSPRYKITEKSQAVAFWCDPISGHATLYWYRQILGQGPELLVQFQDESVVDDSQLPKDRFSAERLKGVDSTLKIQPAELGDSAMYLCASSLGVVNTEAFFGQGTRLTVV.

To note about this clonotype: A much more abundant neighbour one base away suggests this may be a read error. The rearrangement links TRBV5-4 to TRBJ1-1; the D gene is possibly TRBD1 (6 bases). With 4 bases removed from V and 3 bases from J, the gap between germline ends came to 13 bases. Germline values: CDR1 SGHNT, CDR2 YYREEE (reference sequence). This CDR3 spans 14 amino acids. This CDR3 reads CASSAKGGDTEAFF. The CDR3 region has the DNA TGTGCCAGCAGCGCCAAAGGGGGGGACACTGAAGCTTTCTTT.

Judged by abundance, this clonotype is hyperexpanded. Written as DNA, the CDR3 is TGCAGTGCTAGCTCGACGGACAGGCCTACCTACGAGCAGTACTTC. It yields the protein CSASSTDRPTYEQYF. The V and J genes are TRBV20-1 and TRBJ2-7; 7 nucleotides align to TRBD1. J was trimmed by 2 bases and V by 3 bases; bases with no gene match: 10. The length of the CDR3 is 15 residues. The germline CDR1 and CDR2 sequences are DFQATT and SNEGSKA (reference sequence).

By share, this clonotype counts as large (0.1 to 1%). The rearrangement links TRBV2 to TRBJ2-6; D ambiguous. The CDR3 is 15 residues long. V was shortened by 5 bases and J by 0 bases, with 8 bases between the two germline ends. From germline, CDR1 is SNHLY and CDR2 FYNNEI. CDR3 DNA: TGTGCCAGCAGTAAACCGAACTCTGGGGCCAACGTCCTGACTTTC. It is translated as CASSKPNSGANVLTF. The complete variable domain, with remaining parts taken from reference TRBV2 and TRBJ2-6, reads EPEVTQTPSHQVTQMGQEVILRCVPISNHLYFYWYRQILGQKVEFLVSFYNNEISEKSEIFDDQFSVERPDGSNFTLKIRSTKLEDSAMYFCASSKPNSGANVLTFGAGSRLTVL.

Judged by abundance, this clonotype is medium-sized (0.01 to 0.1%). The chain employs TRBV7-2 and TRBJ2-1, with 9 bases that match TRBD1. The germline V gene has CDR1 SGHTA and CDR2 FQGNSA. V dropped 1 base and J dropped 6; count of bases not matched to a gene: 4. The CDR3 sequence is 15 residues long. The CDR3 loop is CASSLVQGAGNEQFF. The CDR3 bases are TGTGCCAGCAGCTTAGTACAGGGGGCGGGCAATGAGCAGTTCTTC.

By proportion, this clonotype is medium-sized (0.01 to 0.1%). The chain couples TRBV7-9 to TRBJ2-5; 8 bases match TRBD2. Germline lookup yields CDR1 SEHNR and CDR2 FQNEAQ (reference sequence). The CDR3 loop spans 14 amino acids. V dropped 1 base and J dropped 9; count of bases not matched to a gene: 7. CDR3 bases: TGTGCCAGCAGCTTAGTAAAGCCCGGGGGGGCCCAGTACTTC. It yields the protein CASSLVKPGGAQYF.

This clonotype is large (0.1 to 1%). This chain joins TRBV18 and TRBJ1-3, with unresolved D. The CDR3 length is 14 residues. Per germline, CDR1 KGHSH and CDR2 LQKENI. Trimming shortened V by 10 bases and J by 0 bases, and 13 bases separated the two germline ends. As DNA, the CDR3 is TGTGCCACCCTTGACCCTGCCTCTGGAAACACCATATATTTT. It specifies CATLDPASGNTIYF. The full variable domain, completed using reference TRBV18 and TRBJ1-3, is NAGVMQNPRHLVRRRGQEARLRCSPMKGHSHVYWYRQLPEEGLKFMVYLQKENIIDESGMPKERFSAEFPKEGPSILRIQQVVRGDSAAYFCATLDPASGNTIYFGEGSWLTVV.

This clonotype is labeled medium-sized. The chain uses TRBV6-6 and TRBJ1-6; no clear D gene. CDR3 size: 14 residues. V lost 4 bases and J 8 bases, leaving 12 bases between the germline ends. Germline-derived CDR1 and CDR2 are MNHNY and SVGAGI (reference sequence). In DNA, the CDR3 is TGTGCCAGCAGTTTAGGACGGGTTGATTCACCCCTCCACTTT. It codes for CASSLGRVDSPLHF.

This clonotype qualifies as large. The chain carries TRBV4-3 and TRBJ2-2; 9 bases are shared with TRBD1. Germline loops: CDR1 LGHNA, CDR2 YSLEER. V lost 1 base, J lost 3 bases, and 6 bases stayed unmatched. The CDR3 covers 17 residues. CDR3: CASSQGGTGRYTGELFF. CDR3 coding DNA: TGCGCCAGCAGCCAAGGTGGGACAGGGAGGTACACCGGGGAGCTGTTTTTT.

Relative to its sample, this clonotype is large. This chain joins TRBV19 and TRBJ2-1; no clear D gene. Looked up from germline, CDR1 is LNHDA and CDR2 is SQIVND (reference sequence). The CDR3 totals 14 residues. The V end lost 6 bases, the J end lost 4 bases, and 13 bases lay between the germline ends. CDR3 in amino acids: CASSGPGDYNEQFF. The CDR3 nucleotides are TGTGCCAGTAGCGGGCCGGGTGATTACAATGAGCAGTTCTTC.

In its sample, this clonotype ranks as large. This chain uses TRBV3-1 with TRBJ2-5; possibly TRBD2 for D (6 bases). V was shortened by 1 base and J by 5 bases, with 11 bases between the two germline ends. This CDR3 is built from 14 residues. Germline CDR1 is LGHDT and CDR2 is YNNKEL (reference sequence). CDR3 amino acids: CASSQVRAGETQYF. The CDR3 DNA reads TGTGCCAGCAGCCAAGTCCGGGCGGGGGAGACCCAGTACTTC.

With regard to this clonotype: Its ends do not fully match the called genes, so a read error is possible. The J gene is TRBJ2-7, the V gene TRBV30; D not certain. The CDR3 spans 15 residues. In germline, CDR1 is GTSNPN, CDR2 SVGIG (reference sequence). The CDR3 here is CAWSAGTGLRNERYF. The CDR3 DNA sequence: TGTGCCTGGAGTGCAGGAACGGGTCTCAGGAACGAGCGGTACTTC.

This clonotype rates as medium-sized. The chain carries TRBV21-1 and TRBJ2-1; the tabulated D call, TRBD1, remains unverified against the DNA. TRBV21-1 is listed as a pseudogene. The CDR3 runs to 20 residues. CDR3 in amino acids: CASSKAAAPVIMWGDNEQFF. The CDR3 nucleotides are TGTGCCAGCAGCAAAGCGGCCGCCCCGGTGATTATGTGGGGTGACAATGAGCAGTTCTTC.

Worth noting for this clonotype: This may come from a read error, since a much larger clone is one base off. The chain has TRBV5-6 and TRBJ2-5, with D tentatively TRBD1 (5 bases). Trimming took off 0 bases at V and 7 bases at J, with 16 bases between the two ends. Germline V gene data show CDR1 as SGHDT and CDR2 as YYEEEE. The CDR3 covers 15 residues. The chain's CDR3 is CASSLARQGKGTQYF. The CDR3 DNA reads as TGTGCCAGCAGCTTGGCGCGGCAGGGTAAAGGGACCCAGTACTTC. Using reference TRBV5-6 and TRBJ2-5 for the parts outside the CDR3, the full variable domain is DAGVTQSPTHLIKTRGQQVTLRCSPKSGHDTVSWYQQALGQGPQFIFQYYEEEERQRGNFPDRFSGHQFPNYSSELNVNALLLGDSALYLCASSLARQGKGTQYFGPGTRLLVL.

This clonotype ranks as medium-sized. The chain uses TRBV20-1 and TRBJ2-1, with 14 bases lining up with TRBD2. Germline CDR1 DFQATT, CDR2 SNEGSKA (reference sequence). CDR3 length: 16 amino acids. The trim removed 5 bases at V and 3 bases at J, leaving 6 bases unmatched. The CDR3 is CSAPATSGGDYNEQFF. In nucleotides, the CDR3 is TGCAGTGCTCCCGCGACTAGCGGGGGGGACTACAATGAGCAGTTCTTC.

This clonotype is large (0.1 to 1%) in the sample. The J gene is TRBJ2-3, the V gene TRBV30; 10 bases align to TRBD2. Losses at the gene ends were 7 bases for V and 2 bases for J; bases not matched to a gene: 9. CDR1 and CDR2 from the germline V gene are GTSNPN and SVGIG (reference sequence). This CDR3 has 15 amino acids. The CDR3 sequence: CASWPAGGTTDTQYF. The CDR3 region has the DNA TGTGCCTCCTGGCCAGCGGGGGGGACCACAGATACGCAGTATTTT.

In its sample, this clonotype ranks as large. J is TRBJ2-1 and V is TRBV19, with TRBD2 identical over 10 bases. This CDR3 has 13 residues. V was clipped by 10 bases and J by 3 bases; unmatched bases: 3. Germline V gives CDR1 LNHDA, CDR2 SQIVND (reference sequence). CDR3 loop: CATASGGYNEQFF. CDR3 in DNA: TGTGCCACCGCTAGCGGGGGCTACAATGAGCAGTTCTTC.

Relative to its sample, this clonotype is medium-sized. The CDR3 reads CASSLVHAPNQPQHF. CDR3 DNA sequence: TGTGCCAGCAGCTTAGTGCATGCCCCGAATCAGCCCCAGCATTTT. The gene calls are TRBV7-2 and TRBJ1-5; D unresolved. Germline values: CDR1 SGHTA, CDR2 FQGNSA. V lost 1 base and J 4 bases, leaving 11 bases between the germline ends. The CDR3 spans 15 residues.

This clonotype is labeled as large. The gene calls are TRBV20-1 and TRBJ1-2; unclear D gene. Germline V CDR1 and CDR2: DFQATT, SNEGSKA (reference sequence). The CDR3 spans 13 residues. V was trimmed by 0 bases and J by 6 bases, leaving 11 bases between them. The CDR3 is CSARDLRGNGYTF. CDR3 coding DNA: TGCAGTGCTAGAGATTTGCGGGGAAATGGCTACACCTTC.

This clonotype turned up a few times. The chain has TRBV24-1 and TRBJ2-1, with 10 nucleotides matching TRBD1. The V gene end was trimmed by 4 bases and the J gene end by 6 bases; junction bases not matched to a gene: 5. Looked up from germline, CDR1 is KGHDR and CDR2 is SFDVKD. The CDR3 loop spans 15 amino acids. CDR3 sequence: CATSESGTGVNEQFF. CDR3 nucleotide sequence: TGTGCCACCAGTGAATCCGGGACAGGGGTCAATGAGCAGTTCTTC.

The chain carries TRBV28 and TRBJ1-5; 9 nucleotides line up with TRBD1. The CDR3 has 15 amino acids. Trimming cost V 3 bases and J 4 bases; bases outside gene matches: 4. Germline CDR1 MDHEN, CDR2 SYDVKM. The CDR3 is CASSFPGQGNQPQHF. In nucleotides, the CDR3 is TGTGCCAGCAGTTTCCCGGGACAGGGTAATCAGCCCCAGCATTTT.